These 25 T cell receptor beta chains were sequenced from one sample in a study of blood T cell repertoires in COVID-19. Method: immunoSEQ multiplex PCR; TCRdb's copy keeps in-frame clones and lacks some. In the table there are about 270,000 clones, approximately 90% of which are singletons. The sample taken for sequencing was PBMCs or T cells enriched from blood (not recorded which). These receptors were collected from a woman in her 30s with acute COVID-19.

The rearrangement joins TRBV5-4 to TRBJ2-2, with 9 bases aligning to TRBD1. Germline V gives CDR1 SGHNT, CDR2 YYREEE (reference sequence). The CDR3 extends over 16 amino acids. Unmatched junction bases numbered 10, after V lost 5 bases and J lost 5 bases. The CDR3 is CASSLVGTGYTGELFF. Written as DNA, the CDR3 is TGTGCCAGCAGTTTAGTTGGGACAGGGTATACCGGGGAGCTGTTTTTT.

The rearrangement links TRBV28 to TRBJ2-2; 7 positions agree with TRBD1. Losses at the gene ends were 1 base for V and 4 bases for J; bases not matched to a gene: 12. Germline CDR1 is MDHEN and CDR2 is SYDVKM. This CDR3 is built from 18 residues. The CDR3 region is CASSLSFLGAGGTGELFF. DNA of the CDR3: TGTGCCAGCAGTTTATCCTTTTTAGGGGCAGGGGGCACCGGGGAGCTGTTTTTT.

The CDR3 sequence is CSASDAELNSPLHF. In DNA, the CDR3 is TGCAGTGCTAGTGACGCCGAACTTAATTCACCCCTCCACTTT. The chain couples TRBV20-1 to TRBJ1-6; D uncertain. The germline V and J ends were trimmed by 3 bases and 6 bases, with 12 bases remaining between them. Germline loops: CDR1 DFQATT, CDR2 SNEGSKA (reference sequence). The CDR3 has 14 amino acids.

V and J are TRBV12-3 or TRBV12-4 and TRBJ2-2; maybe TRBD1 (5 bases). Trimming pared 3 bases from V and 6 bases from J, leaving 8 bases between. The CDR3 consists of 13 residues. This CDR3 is CASSFSGSGELFF. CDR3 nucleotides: TGTGCCAGCAGTTTTTCAGGGTCCGGGGAGCTGTTTTTT.

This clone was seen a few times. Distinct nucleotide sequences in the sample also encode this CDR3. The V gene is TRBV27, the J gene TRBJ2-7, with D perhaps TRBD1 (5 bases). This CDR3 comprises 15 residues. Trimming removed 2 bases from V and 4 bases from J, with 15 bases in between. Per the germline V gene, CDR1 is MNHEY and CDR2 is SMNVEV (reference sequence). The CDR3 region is CASSLNSGRDYEQYF. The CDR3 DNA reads TGTGCCAGCAGTTTAAATAGTGGCAGGGATTACGAGCAGTACTTC.

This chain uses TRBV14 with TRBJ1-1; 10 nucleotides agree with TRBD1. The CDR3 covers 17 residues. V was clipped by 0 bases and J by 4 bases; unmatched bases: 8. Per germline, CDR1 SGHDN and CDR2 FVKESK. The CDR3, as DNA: TGTGCCAGCAGCCAAGAATACCTTCGGACAGGGGGCACTGAAGCTTTCTTT. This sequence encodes CASSQEYLRTGGTEAFF.

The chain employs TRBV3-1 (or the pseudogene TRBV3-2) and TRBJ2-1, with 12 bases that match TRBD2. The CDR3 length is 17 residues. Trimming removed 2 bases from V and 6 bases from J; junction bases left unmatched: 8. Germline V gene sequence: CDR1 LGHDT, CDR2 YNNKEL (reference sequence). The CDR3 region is CASSQTYGLAGTNEQFF. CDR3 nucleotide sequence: TGTGCCAGCAGCCAAACGTACGGACTAGCGGGAACCAATGAGCAGTTCTTC.

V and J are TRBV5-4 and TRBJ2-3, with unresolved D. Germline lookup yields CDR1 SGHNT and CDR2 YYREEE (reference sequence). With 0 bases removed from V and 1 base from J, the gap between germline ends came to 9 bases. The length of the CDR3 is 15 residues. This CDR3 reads CASSLAGVGTDTQYF. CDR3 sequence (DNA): TGTGCCAGCAGCTTGGCCGGAGTCGGCACAGATACGCAGTATTTT.

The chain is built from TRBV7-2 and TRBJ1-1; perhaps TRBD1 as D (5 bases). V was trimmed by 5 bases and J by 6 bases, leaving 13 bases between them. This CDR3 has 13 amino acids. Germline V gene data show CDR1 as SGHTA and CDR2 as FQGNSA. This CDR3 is CASSKDTIAEAFF. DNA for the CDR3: TGTGCCAGCAGCAAGGACACGATCGCTGAAGCTTTCTTT.

The CDR3 here is CSVEINDGYTF. In DNA form, the CDR3 reads TGCAGCGTTGAAATTAATGATGGCTACACCTTC. The rearrangement links TRBV29-1 to TRBJ1-2; D is unclear. The CDR3 consists of 11 residues. V was trimmed by 2 bases and J by 6 bases, leaving 7 bases between them. Germline lookup yields CDR1 SQVTM and CDR2 ANQGSEA. The full variable domain, completed using reference TRBV29-1 and TRBJ1-2, is SAVISQKPSRDICQRGTSLTIQCQVDSQVTMMFWYRQQPGQSLTLIATANQGSEATYESGFVIDKFPISRPNLTFSTLTVSNMSPEDSSIYLCSVEINDGYTFGSGTRLTVV.

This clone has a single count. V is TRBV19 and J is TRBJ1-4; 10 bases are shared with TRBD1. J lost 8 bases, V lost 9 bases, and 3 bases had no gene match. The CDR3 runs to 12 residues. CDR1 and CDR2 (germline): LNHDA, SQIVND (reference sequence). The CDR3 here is CASRTGGEKLFF. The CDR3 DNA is TGTGCCAGCAGGACAGGGGGAGAAAAACTGTTTTTT.

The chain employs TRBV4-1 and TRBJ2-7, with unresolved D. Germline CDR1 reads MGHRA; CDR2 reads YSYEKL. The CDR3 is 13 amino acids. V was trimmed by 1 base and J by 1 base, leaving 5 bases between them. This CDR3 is CASSQGRSYEQYF. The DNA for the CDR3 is TGCGCCAGCAGCCAAGGGCGGTCCTACGAGCAGTACTTC.

The CDR3 DNA follows: TGCGCCAGCAGGGAGCGAGTAGGCACCGGGGAGCTGTTTTTT. This translates into CASRERVGTGELFF. J is TRBJ2-2 and V is TRBV5-1; D uncertain. The CDR3 is made up of 14 amino acids. V lost 5 bases and J lost 4, with 12 bases in between. The germline V gene has CDR1 SGHRS and CDR2 YFSETQ.

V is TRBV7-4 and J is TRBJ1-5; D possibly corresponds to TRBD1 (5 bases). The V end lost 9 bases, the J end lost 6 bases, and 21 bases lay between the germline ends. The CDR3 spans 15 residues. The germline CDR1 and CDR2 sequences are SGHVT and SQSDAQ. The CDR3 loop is CARRPRLGGFQPQHF. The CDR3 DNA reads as TGTGCCAGAAGGCCCCGACTGGGGGGGTTTCAGCCCCAGCATTTT.

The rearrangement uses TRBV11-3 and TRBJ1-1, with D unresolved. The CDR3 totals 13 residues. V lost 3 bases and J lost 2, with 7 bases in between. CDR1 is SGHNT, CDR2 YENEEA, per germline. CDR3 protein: CASSFSFNTEAFF. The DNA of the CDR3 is TGTGCCAGCAGCTTTAGTTTTAACACTGAAGCTTTCTTT. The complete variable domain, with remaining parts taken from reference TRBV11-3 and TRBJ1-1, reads EAGVVQSPRYKIIEKKQPVAFWCNPISGHNTLYWYLQNLGQGPELLIRYENEEAVDDSQLPKDRFSAERLKGVDSTLKIQPAELGDSAVYLCASSFSFNTEAFFGQGTRLTVV.

The CDR3 sequence is CASSSLSGIPFF. In DNA, the CDR3 is TGTGCCAGCAGTTCCCTTAGCGGGATCCCGTTCTTC. The V and J genes are TRBV6-5 and TRBJ2-1, with 8 bases matching TRBD2. The junction had 8 bases not matched to a gene; V was cut back by 4 bases and J by 15 bases. Per germline, CDR1 MNHEY and CDR2 SVGAGI. The CDR3 runs 12 residues.

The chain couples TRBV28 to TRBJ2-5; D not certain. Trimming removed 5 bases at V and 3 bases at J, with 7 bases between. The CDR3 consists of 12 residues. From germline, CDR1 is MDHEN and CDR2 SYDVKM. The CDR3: CASSPIEETQYF. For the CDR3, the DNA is TGTGCCAGCAGTCCTATCGAAGAGACCCAGTACTTC.

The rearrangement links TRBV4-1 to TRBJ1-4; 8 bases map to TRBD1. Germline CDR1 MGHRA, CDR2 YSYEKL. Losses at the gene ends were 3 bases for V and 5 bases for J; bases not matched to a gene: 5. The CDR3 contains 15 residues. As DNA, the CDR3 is TGCGCCAGCAGCCAGATGACAGGGGTAAATGAAAAACTGTTTTTT. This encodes CASSQMTGVNEKLFF.

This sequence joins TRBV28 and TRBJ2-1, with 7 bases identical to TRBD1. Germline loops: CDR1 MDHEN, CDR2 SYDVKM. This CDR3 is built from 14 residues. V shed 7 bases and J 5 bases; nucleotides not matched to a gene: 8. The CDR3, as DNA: TGTGCCAGCACCTCGGACAGGTCCCACAATGAGCAGTTCTTC. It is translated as CASTSDRSHNEQFF.

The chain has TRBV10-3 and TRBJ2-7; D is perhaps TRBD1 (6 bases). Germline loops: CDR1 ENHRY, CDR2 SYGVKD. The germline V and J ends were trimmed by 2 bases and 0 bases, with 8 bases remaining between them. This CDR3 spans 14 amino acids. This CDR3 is CAISEKGDSYEQYF. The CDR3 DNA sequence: TGTGCCATCAGTGAGAAGGGGGACTCCTACGAGCAGTACTTC.

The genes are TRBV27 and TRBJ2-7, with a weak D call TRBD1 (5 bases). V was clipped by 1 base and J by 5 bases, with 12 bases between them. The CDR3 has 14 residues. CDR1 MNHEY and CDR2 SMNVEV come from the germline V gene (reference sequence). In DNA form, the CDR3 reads TGTGCCAGCAGTTTATTTCAGGGTTTAGACGAGCAGTACTTC. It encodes CASSLFQGLDEQYF.

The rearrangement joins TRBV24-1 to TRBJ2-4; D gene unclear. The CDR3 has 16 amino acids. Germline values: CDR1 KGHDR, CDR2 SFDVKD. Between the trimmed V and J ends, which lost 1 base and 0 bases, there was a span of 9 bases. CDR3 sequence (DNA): TGTGCCACCAGTGATTTATTAGAACTAGCCAAAAACATTCAGTACTTC. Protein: CATSDLLELAKNIQYF.

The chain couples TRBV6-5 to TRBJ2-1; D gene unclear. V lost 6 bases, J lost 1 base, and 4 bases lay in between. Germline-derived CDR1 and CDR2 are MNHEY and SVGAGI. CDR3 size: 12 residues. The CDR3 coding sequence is TGTGCCAGCAGCCAGTCCTACAATGAGCAGTTCTTC. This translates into CASSQSYNEQFF.

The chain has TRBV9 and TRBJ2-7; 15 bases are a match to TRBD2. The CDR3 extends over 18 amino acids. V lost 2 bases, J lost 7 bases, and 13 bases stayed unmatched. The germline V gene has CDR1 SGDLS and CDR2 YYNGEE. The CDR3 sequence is CASSVSPGLAGGPMEQYF. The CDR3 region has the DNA TGTGCCAGCAGCGTCTCTCCCGGACTAGCGGGAGGGCCGATGGAGCAGTACTTC.

The CDR3 spells CASSFWGLAGNEQFF. CDR3 bases: TGTGCCAGCAGCTTCTGGGGACTAGCGGGGAATGAGCAGTTCTTC. The rearrangement joins TRBV7-3 to TRBJ2-1; 13 bases agree with TRBD2. The CDR3 consists of 15 residues. The V gene end was trimmed by 3 bases and the J gene end by 7 bases; junction bases not matched to a gene: 3. CDR1 SGHTA and CDR2 FQGTGA come from the germline V gene.